A selection of T cell receptor beta chains follows, all from one sample in a study of control samples from healthy donors and cancer patients. Some clones are missing from TCRdb's copy, which holds only in-frame ones; the method was immunoSEQ multiplex PCR. The sample holds roughly 41,000 clones, approximately 94% seen once. Specimen: blood. These receptors came from a man aged 55 to 70 in good health. Each CDR3 is given with its conserved first and last residue. Each record gives: clone size, D gene, J gene, V gene, CDR3 protein, CDR3 DNA. D genes are given only for firm matches. For some rows the clone size is stated as once, few or many, or as a class when expanded; others skip it.

clone size: .; D gene: .; J gene: TRBJ2-5; V gene: TRBV10-1; CDR3 protein: CASSDSGGETQYF; CDR3 DNA: TGCGCCAGCAGTGACTCAGGAGGAGAGACCCAGTACTTC
clone size: .; D gene: .; J gene: TRBJ1-1; V gene: TRBV9; CDR3 protein: CASRKGLINTEAFF; CDR3 DNA: TGTGCCAGCAGAAAGGGACTGATTAACACTGAAGCTTTCTTT
clone size: .; D gene: .; J gene: TRBJ2-3; V gene: TRBV28; CDR3 protein: CASSLGGQSGAQYF; CDR3 DNA: TGTGCCAGCAGTTTGGGGGGACAGTCGGGGGCACAGTATTTT
clone size: .; D gene: .; J gene: TRBJ1-2; V gene: TRBV11-3; CDR3 protein: CASSLYQRDGYTF; CDR3 DNA: TGTGCCAGCAGCTTATATCAACGGGATGGCTACACCTTC
clone size: .; D gene: .; J gene: TRBJ1-4; V gene: TRBV23-1; CDR3 protein: CASSQLCTEGLEEKLFF; CDR3 DNA: TGCGCCAGCAGTCAACTGTGTACGGAGGGGCTAGAAGAAAAACTGTTTTTT
clone size: .; D gene: TRBD1; J gene: TRBJ2-3; V gene: TRBV2; CDR3 protein: CASSETQGMPDTQYF; CDR3 DNA: TGTGCCAGCAGTGAAACACAGGGGATGCCAGATACGCAGTATTTT
clone size: once; D gene: .; J gene: TRBJ1-1; V gene: TRBV12-2; CDR3 protein: CASRYMRGSGNTEAFF; CDR3 DNA: TGTGCAAGTCGCTATATGCGGGGGAGCGGTAACACTGAAGCTTTCTTT
clone size: .; D gene: .; J gene: TRBJ2-3; V gene: TRBV24-1; CDR3 protein: CATSDTMATQYF; CDR3 DNA: TGTGCCACCAGTGATACAATGGCTACGCAGTATTTT
clone size: .; D gene: .; J gene: TRBJ1-4; V gene: TRBV6-6; CDR3 protein: CASSPPGVRGGINEKLFF; CDR3 DNA: TGTGCCAGCAGTCCCCCCGGGGTTCGAGGGGGTATTAATGAAAAACTGTTTTTT
clone size: .; D gene: .; J gene: TRBJ2-4; V gene: TRBV7-8; CDR3 protein: CATTPGIPGYFENIQYF; CDR3 DNA: TGTGCCACCACCCCCGGGATCCCGGGGTATTTCGAAAACATTCAGTACTTC
clone size: .; D gene: TRBD1; J gene: TRBJ2-2; V gene: TRBV29-1; CDR3 protein: CSTPGTGSTGELFF; CDR3 DNA: TGCAGCACCCCCGGGACAGGGTCAACCGGGGAGCTGTTTTTT
clone size: .; D gene: .; J gene: TRBJ2-1; V gene: TRBV24-1; CDR3 protein: CATSTGEPTNEQFF; CDR3 DNA: TGTGCCACCAGTACGGGGGAGCCTACCAATGAGCAGTTCTTC
clone size: .; D gene: .; J gene: TRBJ2-1; V gene: TRBV9; CDR3 protein: CASSVELGGGEQFF; CDR3 DNA: TGTGCCAGCAGCGTAGAGCTAGGGGGTGGTGAGCAGTTCTTC
clone size: .; D gene: .; J gene: TRBJ2-1; V gene: TRBV7-6; CDR3 protein: CASSQGSGEQFF; CDR3 DNA: TGTGCCAGCAGCCAAGGGTCCGGTGAGCAGTTCTTC
clone size: once; D gene: TRBD1; J gene: TRBJ1-4; V gene: TRBV28; CDR3 protein: CASSLYRDRGEKLFF; CDR3 DNA: TGTGCCAGCAGTTTATACCGGGACAGGGGGGAGAAACTGTTTTTT
clone size: once; D gene: .; J gene: TRBJ1-3; V gene: TRBV7-2; CDR3 protein: CASSSTRVGFGNTIYF; CDR3 DNA: TGTGCCAGCAGCTCAACGAGAGTCGGATTTGGAAACACCATATATTTT
clone size: .; D gene: TRBD2; J gene: TRBJ2-3; V gene: TRBV19; CDR3 protein: CASRTTSGSTDTQYF; CDR3 DNA: TGTGCCAGTAGGACGACTAGCGGCAGCACAGATACGCAGTATTTT
clone size: .; D gene: TRBD2; J gene: TRBJ2-7; V gene: TRBV30; CDR3 protein: CAWAGAGGFPTEQYF; CDR3 DNA: TGTGCCTGGGCTGGGGCGGGGGGTTTCCCTACGGAGCAGTACTTC
clone size: .; D gene: TRBD1; J gene: TRBJ1-2; V gene: TRBV19; CDR3 protein: CASSSRTGNYGYTF; CDR3 DNA: TGTGCCAGTAGTTCACGGACAGGGAACTATGGCTACACCTTC
clone size: .; D gene: .; J gene: TRBJ2-5; V gene: TRBV2; CDR3 protein: CASRYSGGLAETQYF; CDR3 DNA: TGTGCCAGCAGGTATAGCGGCGGGCTGGCGGAGACCCAGTACTTC
clone size: once; D gene: TRBD1; J gene: TRBJ2-5; V gene: TRBV5-1; CDR3 protein: CASSMTGEETQYF; CDR3 DNA: TGCGCCAGCAGCATGACAGGGGAAGAGACCCAGTACTTC
clone size: .; D gene: .; J gene: TRBJ2-3; V gene: TRBV29-1; CDR3 protein: CSVETDLVTDTQYF; CDR3 DNA: TGCAGCGTTGAGACAGACCTTGTCACAGATACGCAGTATTTT